This T cell receptor beta chain was recorded in a study of blood T cells in healthy people across ages. The germline gives CDR1 SGHTA, CDR2 FQGTGA. V was clipped by 2 bases and J by 8 bases, with 10 bases between them. The CDR3 extends over 13 amino acids. Comment on this clonotype: Its target is not known.

Regarding the study as a whole: The study found more naive CD4+ cells and higher diversity in long-lived than aged donors.

Combining a sample-barcoded 5' primer with a J-beta primer mix, a second PCR ran for 7 to 11 cycles. TCRdb itself ran the 5' RACE reads through MiXCR, one entry per CDR3 protein. The data contain 1.5 million to 2 million distinct CDR3 sequences, approximately 50% of them singletons. Sequencing was done on a sample of blood. The chain employs TRBV7-3 and TRBJ2-1, with D possibly TRBD1 on 6 matching bases. The sequence was obtained from a woman aged 40 to 50 in good health. CDR3 nucleotides: TGTGCCAGCAGCTTACCAGGGGCCCATGAGCAGTTCTTC. Translated, it gives CASSLPGAHEQFF.